This T cell receptor beta chain was recovered during a study of neurological immune-mediated disorders. The length of the CDR3 is 13 residues. V dropped 0 bases and J dropped 4 bases, with 9 bases sitting between them. Germline CDR1 reads DFQATT; CDR2 reads SNEGSKA (reference sequence). MiXCR was run by TCRdb on the 5' RACE reads, yielding one entry per CDR3 protein. The table shows 40,000 to 50,000 distinct CDR3 sequences, with roughly 2% occurring only once. This clonotype was seen repeatedly, ten times or more. The origin of this receptor is a woman aged 40 to 50 with multiple sclerosis. The material sequenced was PBMCs. The chain recombines TRBV20-1 with TRBJ1-2; TRBD1 is a possible D gene (6 bases). CDR3 DNA sequence: TGCAGTGCTAGAGAGGGGACACCCTATGGCTACACCTTC. Its protein is CSAREGTPYGYTF.